The 24 T cell receptor beta chains below were found in one sample sequenced in a study of CD8 T cells in Susac syndrome (dated by TCRdb to the late 2010s). Library preparation employed the immunoSEQ multiplex PCR assay. RNA was extracted with the RNeasy kit and 0.5 to 1 ug was reverse transcribed using random hexamers. TCRdb reanalyzed the raw reads on its own, using fastp at Q25 for trimming and MiXCR for clone calling, and kept in-frame beta chains. Rows matching on CDR3 protein sequence are summarized as one entry with the most common DNA and genes. The sample table contains about 120,000 distinct CDR3 sequences; only one count was recorded for 85% to 95% of them. Of the sample, approximately 0.12% falls within the top ten clones. The sample taken for sequencing was CD8+ T cells from PBMCs. All receptors derive from a human donor in good health.

This rearrangement joins TRBV20-1 to TRBJ1-5, with a weak D call TRBD1 (5 bases). Germline values: CDR1 DFQATT, CDR2 SNEGSKA (reference sequence). The CDR3 runs 15 residues. V was trimmed by 1 base and J by 2 bases, leaving 12 bases between them. CDR3 amino acids: CSARVRGYRNQPQHF. DNA for the CDR3: TGCAGTGCTAGAGTTCGGGGGTATCGCAATCAGCCCCAGCATTTT.

The V call is TRBV5-1, the J call TRBJ2-2, with D possibly matching TRBD1 (5 bases). V was trimmed by 4 bases and J by 2 bases, leaving 15 bases between them. CDR1 and CDR2 (germline): SGHRS, YFSETQ. The CDR3 is 16 amino acids. CDR3 DNA: TGCGCCAGCAGCCCTCAAGGGGAAGGAAACACCGGGGAGCTGTTTTTT. Translated, it gives CASSPQGEGNTGELFF.

The rearrangement links TRBV7-2 to TRBJ2-2; 8 bases are shared with TRBD1. This CDR3 is 18 amino acids long. After removal of 0 bases from V and 0 bases from J, the junction contained 6 bases not matched to a gene. Germline lookup yields CDR1 SGHTA and CDR2 FQGNSA. CDR3 in DNA: TGTGCCAGCAGCTTAGCCCTATGGACAGGGTCGAACACCGGGGAGCTGTTTTTT. Encoded protein: CASSLALWTGSNTGELFF. Full variable domain (remainder filled in from reference TRBV7-2 and TRBJ2-2): GAGVSQSPSNKVTEKGKDVELRCDPISGHTALYWYRQSLGQGLEFLIYFQGNSAPDKSGLPSDRFSAERTGGSVSTLTIQRTQQEDSAVYLCASSLALWTGSNTGELFFGEGSRLTVL.

The gene calls are TRBV13 and TRBJ2-7; D not resolved. The germline V gene encodes CDR1 PRHDT and CDR2 FYEKMQ (reference sequence). The V end was cut by 1 base, the J end by 7 bases, with 11 bases between. The CDR3 covers 13 residues. The CDR3 DNA is TGTGCCAGCAGCTTAGACAGAAAAGGGGAGCAGTACTTC. Translation: CASSLDRKGEQYF.

The J gene is TRBJ2-5, the V gene TRBV27, with TRBD1 matching 11 bases. Germline V gene data show CDR1 as MNHEY and CDR2 as SMNVEV (reference sequence). V was clipped by 5 bases and J by 1 base; unmatched bases: 6. The CDR3 has 16 amino acids. The CDR3 sequence is CASSTGTGGIQETQYF. As DNA, the CDR3 is TGTGCCAGCAGTACCGGGACAGGGGGGATCCAAGAGACCCAGTACTTC.

V gene TRBV4-1 combines with J gene TRBJ2-7; a weak D match, TRBD2 (5 bases). This CDR3 has 15 amino acids. V shed 3 bases and J shed 4 bases, with 16 bases lying between them. Germline CDR1 is MGHRA and CDR2 is YSYEKL. The chain's CDR3 is CASSHSTGSNYEQYF. The DNA of the CDR3 is TGCGCCAGCAGCCATTCAACGGGAAGCAATTACGAGCAGTACTTC.

The chain has TRBV28 and TRBJ1-3; 7 bases are a match to TRBD1. The germline CDR1 and CDR2 sequences are MDHEN and SYDVKM. CDR3 size: 14 residues. Trimming removed 4 bases from V and 1 base from J; junction bases left unmatched: 1. The CDR3 DNA is TGTGCCAGCAGTTCGACAGGGTCTGGAAACACCATATATTTT. Protein: CASSSTGSGNTIYF.

The chain recombines TRBV27 with TRBJ2-7, with TRBD1 matching over 7 bases. V lost 5 bases, J lost 0 bases, and 10 bases stayed unmatched. The CDR3 sequence is 16 residues long. Per germline, CDR1 MNHEY and CDR2 SMNVEV (reference sequence). CDR3 coding DNA: TGTGCCAGCAGTGGACCTCGGGACAGAGGCTCCTACGAGCAGTACTTC. This encodes CASSGPRDRGSYEQYF.

The chain uses TRBV29-1 and TRBJ1-2, with no clear D. Germline CDR1 reads SQVTM; CDR2 reads ANQGSEA. This CDR3 has 10 residues. Trimming took off 2 bases at V and 8 bases at J, with 6 bases between the two ends. The CDR3 DNA follows: TGCAGCGTTGAATCGGCGGGCTACACCTTC. Protein product: CSVESAGYTF.

The chain has TRBV9 and TRBJ2-4; 10 bases are a match to TRBD2. The CDR3 consists of 14 residues. The V segment lost 4 bases and the J segment 5 bases; nucleotides outside the gene matches: 3. Per the germline V gene, CDR1 is SGDLS and CDR2 is YYNGEE. The CDR3 region has the DNA TGTGCCAGCAGCACTAGCGGGGCAGAAAACATTCAGTACTTC. This gives the protein CASSTSGAENIQYF. Combining the CDR3 with reference TRBV9 and TRBJ2-4 gives the whole variable domain DSGVTQTPKHLITATGQRVTLRCSPRSGDLSVYWYQQSLDQGLQFLIQYYNGEERAKGNILERFSAQQFPDLHSELNLSSLELGDSALYFCASSTSGAENIQYFGAGTRLSVL.

The chain employs TRBV20-1 and TRBJ1-1; the match to TRBD1 covers 8 bases. J gave up 7 bases and V 6 bases, and 10 bases lay outside the gene matches. Germline V gene sequence: CDR1 DFQATT, CDR2 SNEGSKA (reference sequence). CDR3 length: 13 amino acids. The DNA for the CDR3 is TGCAGTGCCCGGGGCAGGGGGCAGGGTGAAGCTTTCTTT. Amino acid sequence: CSARGRGQGEAFF.

V usage is TRBV6-2 or TRBV6-3 and J usage is TRBJ2-6; D is unclear. Germline CDR1 MNHEY, CDR2 SVGEGT. Deletions cut 1 base from V and 1 base from J, with 2 bases between. The CDR3 length is 14 residues. The CDR3 here is CASSYWSGANVLTF. The CDR3 DNA reads as TGTGCCAGCAGTTACTGGTCTGGGGCCAACGTCCTGACTTTC.

The chain has TRBV10-3 and TRBJ1-2; no reliable D call. The CDR3 has 16 amino acids. Germline CDR1 reads ENHRY; CDR2 reads SYGVKD. V shed 0 bases and J shed 0 bases, with 11 bases lying between them. The chain's CDR3 is CAISESQTIANYGYTF. CDR3 sequence (DNA): TGTGCCATCAGTGAGTCCCAAACTATTGCTAACTATGGCTACACCTTC.

This chain joins TRBV3-1 and TRBJ2-7, with 9 bases fitting TRBD1. The CDR3 is 16 residues long. V lost 4 bases and J lost 3; bases outside the gene matches: 10. CDR1 and CDR2 (germline): LGHDT, YNNKEL (reference sequence). CDR3 nucleotide sequence: TGTGCCAGCAGCCTCTTAAGGGGACAGGGCTTCTACGAGCAGTACTTC. This translates into CASSLLRGQGFYEQYF.

The chain links TRBV4-2 to TRBJ1-2; tentative D call: TRBD1 (6 bases). The CDR3 runs to 16 residues. V was clipped by 0 bases and J by 0 bases, with 11 bases between them. Germline V gene data show CDR1 as LGHNA and CDR2 as YNFKEQ. The CDR3 is CASSQERGDPNYGYTF. The DNA for the CDR3 is TGTGCCAGCAGCCAAGAGAGGGGGGACCCTAACTATGGCTACACCTTC.

The chain has TRBV6-2 or TRBV6-3 and TRBJ2-3; 9 bases match TRBD1. Unmatched junction bases numbered 8, after V lost 5 bases and J lost 2 bases. CDR3 length equals 16 residues. Germline CDR1 MNHEY, CDR2 SVGEGT. For the CDR3, the DNA is TGTGCCAGCAGTACCCGACAGGGGGTTTTCACAGATACGCAGTATTTT. Its translation is CASSTRQGVFTDTQYF.

The chain combines TRBV4-2 with TRBJ1-1; D possibly corresponds to TRBD1 (5 bases). V lost 4 bases to trimming and J lost 5 bases, with 17 bases between them. The CDR3 loop spans 15 amino acids. Germline lookup yields CDR1 LGHNA and CDR2 YNFKEQ. The CDR3 loop reads CASSLWQGDGTEAFF. As DNA, the CDR3 is TGTGCCAGCAGCCTCTGGCAAGGGGATGGGACTGAAGCTTTCTTT.

The chain has TRBV3-1 and TRBJ2-4; weak D call: TRBD2 (5 bases). The V and J ends lost 1 base and 6 bases respectively, with 13 bases between them. The V gene's germline CDR1 is LGHDT and CDR2 YNNKEL (reference sequence). This CDR3 has 15 residues. The CDR3 loop is CASSQGSGGRNIQYF. CDR3 bases: TGTGCCAGCAGCCAAGGGTCCGGCGGGCGAAACATTCAGTACTTC. Drawing the rest from reference TRBV3-1 and TRBJ2-4, the complete variable domain is DTAVSQTPKYLVTQMGNDKSIKCEQNLGHDTMYWYKQDSKKFLKIMFSYNNKELIINETVPNRFSPKSPDKAHLNLHINSLELGDSAVYFCASSQGSGGRNIQYFGAGTRLSVL.

This chain joins TRBV14 and TRBJ1-1, with unresolved D. V gave up 6 bases and J gave up 6 bases, with 20 bases separating them. CDR3 length equals 15 residues. In germline, CDR1 is SGHDN, CDR2 FVKESK. CDR3 sequence (DNA): TGTGCCAGCAGTCCCAGTGGGCAGGTATTGGCTGAAGCTTTCTTT. This sequence encodes CASSPSGQVLAEAFF.

The sample holds one count of this clonotype. The chain uses TRBV27 and TRBJ2-3, with D uncertain. The length of the CDR3 is 13 residues. V lost 3 bases and J lost 5, with 9 bases in between. The germline V gene has CDR1 MNHEY and CDR2 SMNVEV (reference sequence). CDR3 in DNA: TGTGCCAGCAGTTTCCAGGCTGGAGATACGCAGTATTTT. Its protein is CASSFQAGDTQYF.

The V and J genes are TRBV7-2 and TRBJ1-1; D call uncertain. CDR1 and CDR2 (germline): SGHTA, FQGNSA. CDR3 size: 15 residues. The V end was cut by 5 bases, the J end by 4 bases, with 17 bases between. The CDR3 is CASSPAPFMSTEAFF. As DNA, the CDR3 is TGTGCCAGCAGCCCAGCCCCATTTATGAGCACTGAAGCTTTCTTT.

The chain combines TRBV5-1 with TRBJ1-3, with D perhaps matching TRBD1 (5 bases). V was trimmed by 4 bases and J by 0 bases, leaving 8 bases between them. The germline gives CDR1 SGHRS, CDR2 YFSETQ. The CDR3 covers 14 residues. CDR3 nucleotides: TGCGCCAGCAGCGACGGACACTCTGGAAACACCATATATTTT. It codes for CASSDGHSGNTIYF.

This chain connects TRBV7-6 to TRBJ2-2, with 7 bases fitting TRBD2. The V and J ends lost 5 bases and 4 bases, in that order; junction bases with no gene match: 7. Looked up from germline, CDR1 is SGHVS and CDR2 is FNYEAQ. The CDR3 length is 15 residues. The CDR3 sequence: CASSPGLDGTGELFF. CDR3 coding DNA: TGTGCCAGCAGCCCAGGACTAGACGGCACCGGGGAGCTGTTTTTT.

This sequence joins TRBV5-6 and TRBJ2-3; either TRBD1 or TRBD2 may fit D (5 bases each). Trimming shortened V by 4 bases and J by 1 base, and 10 bases separated the two germline ends. CDR3 length: 14 amino acids. Per germline, CDR1 SGHDT and CDR2 YYEEEE. The CDR3 sequence is CASSPGPGTDTQYF. The CDR3 DNA reads as TGTGCCAGCAGCCCGGGGCCGGGCACAGATACGCAGTATTTT.